This T cell receptor beta chain derives from a study of T cells in Graves' hyperthyroidism and ophthalmopathy. TCR beta CDR3 regions were amplified from RNA. The HTBI set primed first-round TCR CDR3 RT-PCR. Each CDR3 protein gets one entry after TCRdb re-called the multiplex PCR reads with MiXCR. Seen here are 250,000 to 300,000 distinct CDR3 sequences, approximately 18% observed once, and the top ten hold approximately 35%. CDR3 size: 14 residues. The germline V and J ends were trimmed by 8 bases and 2 bases, with 10 bases remaining between them. Germline-derived CDR1 and CDR2 are MNHNS and SASEGT. This rearrangement joins TRBV6-1 to TRBJ2-6, with D perhaps TRBD1 (5 bases). Sequenced material: blood. The clonotype comes from a man aged 45-60 years with Graves' ophthalmopathy. Here the CDR3 reads CASRVGAGANVLTF. The CDR3 DNA is TGTGCCAGCCGAGTAGGGGCTGGGGCCAACGTCCTGACTTTC.